Sequencing of this T cell receptor beta chain was carried out in a study of blood T cell repertoires in COVID-19 (TCRdb year 2020). At the level of the whole study: Samples covering the acute and convalescent phases of COVID-19 were provided by collaborators in the United States, Italy and Spain. Subjects who had been exposed to COVID-19, were actively infected with it, or had recovered from it provided the deeply sampled blood TCRbeta repertoires that made up the dataset. A de-identified subject ID, COVID-19 status, age in years and sex were almost always included in the sample metadata. Where available, HLA class I and class II types were obtained from metadata supplied by the sample provider rather than from assay-based typing. The prospective study material was composed of cDNA or gDNA derived from T cells, B-cell-depleted T cells, or PBMCs. The repertoires were released in a freely available public database meant as a resource for research on the immune response to SARS-CoV-2. Samples came from the ongoing ImmuneRACE study (first 160 participants) plus 1,254 subjects from 6 global collaborators. The study at large found these results: The quantity of clinical and demographic metadata differed by source and by participant and was supplied without curation.

Via the germline V gene (reference sequence), CDR1 is MNHNY and CDR2 SVGAGI. The CDR3 starts with the cysteine, ends with the phenylalanine, and has 14 residues. The read is trimmed to its CDR3 DNA, 42 bases read in frame from base 1. V is shortened by 2 bases, J by 2 bases, and the region joining them spans 8 bases. Whole blood was collected in K2EDTA tubes by collaborating institutions according to the institutions' own protocols. For TCRbeta analysis, collaborators shipped samples as frozen whole blood, isolated PBMCs, or DNA extracted from either of those sample types. TCRbeta CDR3 regions were amplified from genomic DNA by means of the immunoSEQ Assay, a bias-controlled multiplex PCR. As for the original processing: Within the assay, amplification of reference gene primers was used to estimate how many nucleated cells each sample contained. Sequence reads were collapsed and filtered to measure the absolute abundance of every unique TCRbeta CDR3 rearrangement. For each sample, productive Simpson clonality was calculated as the square root of Simpson's diversity index over productive rearrangements. This immuneACCESS table, as held by TCRdb, lists in-frame sequences with V and J called but not all clones. Of the missing ones, under half trace to an unresolved V gene in checked studies; the others have no known cause. V, J and clone size derive from that table, while D and trimming were established from the DNA sequence. Here the sample has about 360,000 clones; roughly 86% occur a single time. Around 1% of the sample lies in the top ten.

In this sample, this clone turned up once. Its antigen specificity is not known. Per-base qualities were not stored, and no clone one base away is much larger. Recombination connected TRBV6-6 to TRBJ2-3; the D gene cannot be resolved reliably. The sequenced material came from peripheral blood. This receptor was taken from a human donor with acute or convalescent COVID-19. The donor label of this sample is uncertain. DNA sequence: TGTGCCAGCAGTTACAACGTCTACACAGATACGCAGTATTTT. It translates to CASSYNVYTDTQYF.